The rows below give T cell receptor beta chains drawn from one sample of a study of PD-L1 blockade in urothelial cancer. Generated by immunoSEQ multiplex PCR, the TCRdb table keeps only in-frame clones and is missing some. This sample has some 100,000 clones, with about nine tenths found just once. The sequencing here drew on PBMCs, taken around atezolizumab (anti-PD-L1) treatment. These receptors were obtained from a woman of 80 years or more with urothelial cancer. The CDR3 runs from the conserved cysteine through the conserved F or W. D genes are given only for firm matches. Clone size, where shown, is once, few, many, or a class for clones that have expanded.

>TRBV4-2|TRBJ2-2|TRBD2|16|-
CASSPGGPARGGELFF
TGTGCCAGCAGCCCGGGGGGACCCGCTCGTGGCGGGGAGCTGTTTTTT
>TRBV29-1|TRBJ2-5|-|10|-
CSAIEETQYF
TGCAGCGCGATAGAAGAGACCCAGTACTTC
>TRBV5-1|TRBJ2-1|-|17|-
CASSGVPGGHSYNEQFF
TGCGCCAGCAGCGGGGTCCCCGGGGGTCACTCCTACAATGAGCAGTTCTTC
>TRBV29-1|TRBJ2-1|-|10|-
CSIRGYEQFF
TGCAGCATACGAGGTTATGAGCAGTTCTTC
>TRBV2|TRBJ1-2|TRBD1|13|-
CASSQGTGKGYTF
TGTGCCAGCAGCCAAGGGACAGGGAAGGGCTACACCTTC
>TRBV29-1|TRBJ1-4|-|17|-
CSVAVTRGTSTNEKLFF
TGCAGCGTTGCCGTTACGAGAGGAACCTCAACTAATGAAAAACTGTTTTTT
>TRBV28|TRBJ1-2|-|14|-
CASTIGADFLGYTF
TGTGCCAGCACCATAGGGGCAGACTTCTTAGGCTACACCTTC
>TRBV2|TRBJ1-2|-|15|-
CASRLRRDFNYGYTF
TGTGCCAGCAGGCTTCGCAGGGATTTTAACTATGGCTACACCTTC
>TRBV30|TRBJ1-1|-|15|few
CAWSVPSRMNTEAFF
TGTGCCTGGAGTGTTCCTTCGAGGATGAACACTGAAGCTTTCTTT
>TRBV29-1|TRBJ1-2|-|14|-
CSVTRLDSLYGYTF
TGCAGCGTCACACGCTTGGACTCCCTCTATGGCTACACCTTC
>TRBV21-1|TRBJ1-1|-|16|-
CASSKAPVKGQAEAFF
TGTGCCAGCAGCAAAGCTCCCGTGAAGGGGCAAGCTGAAGCTTTCTTT
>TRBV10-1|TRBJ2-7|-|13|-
CASTEDLTYEQYF
TGCGCCAGCACCGAGGACTTAACCTACGAGCAGTACTTC
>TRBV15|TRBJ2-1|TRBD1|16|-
CATSRSGQGRTDEQFF
TGTGCCACCAGCAGGTCAGGACAGGGGAGGACCGACGAGCAGTTCTTC